Below, 27 T cell receptor beta chains from the same sample are listed, as sequenced in a study of blood T cell repertoires in COVID-19. Profiling relied on immunoSEQ multiplex PCR, and the TCRdb table lists in-frame clones only, not all of them. In the table there are about 140,000 clones, over 80% of which are singletons. Sequenced: peripheral blood. These receptors came from a woman of 80 years or more with acute or convalescent COVID-19.

The count of this clone is one. This rearrangement joins TRBV7-8 to TRBJ1-5; D remains ambiguous. The CDR3 spans 14 residues. Germline V gives CDR1 SGHVS, CDR2 FQNEAQ. V was trimmed by 4 bases and J by 0 bases, leaving 7 bases between them. The CDR3 loop is CASSSGVSNQPQHF. The DNA for the CDR3 is TGTGCCAGCAGCTCGGGAGTTAGCAATCAGCCCCAGCATTTT.

This chain links TRBV6-2 or TRBV6-3 with TRBJ2-5; D ambiguous. Trimming took 5 bases from V and 7 from J, leaving 14 bases between them. Germline loops: CDR1 MNHEY, CDR2 SVGEGT. The CDR3 runs to 13 residues. The CDR3 nucleotides read TGTGCCAGCAGTACGTACAGTACCGGGACCCAGTACTTC. Translation: CASSTYSTGTQYF.

The rearrangement uses TRBV12-5 and TRBJ1-5; D call uncertain. The CDR3 sequence is 16 residues long. The V gene's germline CDR1 is LGHNT and CDR2 FRNRAP. The V and J ends lost 0 bases and 1 base respectively, with 10 bases between them. For the CDR3, the DNA is TGTGCTAGTGGTTTGGTAACCCCACAGAGCAATCAGCCCCAGCATTTT. Residues: CASGLVTPQSNQPQHF. The whole variable domain, filled in from reference TRBV12-5 and TRBJ1-5, reads DARVTQTPRHKVTEMGQEVTMRCQPILGHNTVFWYRQTMMQGLELLAYFRNRAPLDDSGMPKDRFSAEMPDATLATLKIQPSEPRDSAVYFCASGLVTPQSNQPQHFGDGTRLSIL.

The table lists this clone with a few counts. The chain uses TRBV24-1 and TRBJ1-5; maybe TRBD1 (6 bases). The germline V gene encodes CDR1 KGHDR and CDR2 SFDVKD. The CDR3 has 15 amino acids. The V end lost 10 bases, the J end lost 4 bases, and 19 bases lay between the germline ends. The CDR3 sequence: CATEANEGGNQPQHF. CDR3 nucleotide sequence: TGTGCCACTGAAGCAAACGAGGGGGGGAATCAGCCCCAGCATTTT.

The chain couples TRBV5-1 to TRBJ2-1, with 9 positions matching TRBD2. With 4 bases clipped from V and 3 bases from J, the junction kept 5 bases outside the gene matches. The germline V gene has CDR1 SGHRS and CDR2 YFSETQ. CDR3 size: 15 residues. In DNA, the CDR3 is TGCGCCAGCAGCCCTATAGCGGGGGTCTACAATGAGCAGTTCTTC. It yields the protein CASSPIAGVYNEQFF.

The V and J genes are TRBV30 and TRBJ1-1; D is ambiguous. V dropped 3 bases and J dropped 1 base, with 6 bases sitting between them. The CDR3 loop spans 12 amino acids. Per the germline V gene, CDR1 is GTSNPN and CDR2 is SVGIG (reference sequence). The CDR3 loop reads CAWRRGNTEAFF. As DNA, the CDR3 is TGTGCCTGGAGACGGGGGAACACTGAAGCTTTCTTT.

The gene calls are TRBV18 and TRBJ2-7, with D tentatively TRBD1 (6 bases). This CDR3 has 15 residues. The germline CDR1 and CDR2 sequences are KGHSH and LQKENI. With 6 bases removed from V and 1 base from J, the gap between germline ends came to 16 bases. CDR3 in DNA: TGTGCCAGCTCCCCGGGACAAATCAAGTCCTACGAGCAGTACTTC. It is translated as CASSPGQIKSYEQYF.

V and J are TRBV7-3 and TRBJ1-6, with 7 bases that match TRBD1. The J segment lost 7 bases and the V segment lost 1 base, leaving 4 bases of the junction unmatched. Germline assignment: CDR1 SGHTA and CDR2 FQGTGA. This CDR3 region has 15 residues. The CDR3 loop is CASSLMIGGNSPLHF. The CDR3 nucleotides are TGTGCCAGCAGCTTAATGATAGGGGGCAATTCACCCCTCCACTTT.

The J gene is TRBJ1-5, the V gene TRBV24-1, with D possibly matching TRBD1 (6 bases). CDR1 and CDR2 from the germline V gene are KGHDR and SFDVKD. V lost 7 bases, J lost 9 bases, and 24 bases lay in between. The CDR3 sequence is 16 residues long. CDR3: CATREPGTSIIVPQHF. In DNA form, the CDR3 reads TGTGCCACCAGAGAACCAGGGACATCCATAATCGTGCCCCAGCATTTT.

This clone is a singleton in its sample. The rearrangement uses TRBV2 and TRBJ2-2; 11 nucleotides agree with TRBD2. Germline CDR1 SNHLY, CDR2 FYNNEI. The CDR3 loop spans 16 amino acids. After removal of 5 bases from V and 5 bases from J, the junction contained 7 bases not matched to a gene. CDR3 nucleotides: TGTGCCAGCAGTATATTAGCGGGGGGGCATACCGGGGAGCTGTTTTTT. It codes for CASSILAGGHTGELFF.

The V call is TRBV18, the J call TRBJ1-2; 8 positions agree with TRBD1. Germline V gives CDR1 KGHSH, CDR2 LQKENI. V was pared by 2 bases and J by 3 bases, with 5 bases of the junction left unmatched. CDR3 length: 15 amino acids. The CDR3 bases are TGTGCCAGCTCACCAGAGACAGGGGCCTACTATGGCTACACCTTC. Translation: CASSPETGAYYGYTF.

The chain employs TRBV30 and TRBJ2-5; 7 bases line up with TRBD2. J gave up 5 bases and V 3 bases, and 6 bases lay outside the gene matches. The germline V gene has CDR1 GTSNPN and CDR2 SVGIG (reference sequence). The CDR3 consists of 13 residues. The CDR3 DNA reads TGTGCCTGGAGCTCGACTAGCCCGGAGACCCAGTACTTC. It codes for CAWSSTSPETQYF.

With respect to this clone: This CDR3 is also generated by other DNA sequences in the sample. The V call is TRBV29-1, the J call TRBJ2-7; tentative D call: TRBD1 (8 bases). Between the trimmed V and J ends, which lost 4 bases and 5 bases, there was a span of 15 bases. The CDR3 consists of 13 residues. CDR1 and CDR2 from the germline V gene are SQVTM and ANQGSEA. In DNA form, the CDR3 reads TGCAGCGTTGGGTACAGGGGGGGAAACGAGCAGTACTTC. It is translated as CSVGYRGGNEQYF.

The chain is built from TRBV28 and TRBJ1-3; D may be TRBD1 (5 bases). Trimming took 3 bases from V and 2 from J, leaving 8 bases between them. The CDR3 length is 14 residues. Per the germline V gene, CDR1 is MDHEN and CDR2 is SYDVKM. The CDR3 DNA reads as TGTGCCAGCAGTTTTGTAGGGGCTGGAAACACCATATATTTT. Encoded protein: CASSFVGAGNTIYF.

The chain uses TRBV4-2 and TRBJ1-6; 7 bases align to TRBD1. The V and J ends lost 3 bases and 7 bases, in that order; junction bases with no gene match: 15. Germline V gene data show CDR1 as LGHNA and CDR2 as YNFKEQ. The CDR3 is 18 residues long. In DNA form, the CDR3 reads TGTGCCAGCAGCCAGCAGCCCCTACTCGGGACAGAAAATTCACCCCTCCACTTT. It codes for CASSQQPLLGTENSPLHF.

The chain recombines TRBV30 with TRBJ1-1; a weak D match, TRBD1 (6 bases). With 1 base removed from V and 3 bases from J, the gap between germline ends came to 18 bases. The CDR3 length is 16 residues. Germline V gene data show CDR1 as GTSNPN and CDR2 as SVGIG (reference sequence). The CDR3: CAWSAPGGGGYTEAFF. CDR3 bases: TGTGCCTGGAGTGCCCCCGGAGGGGGGGGGTACACTGAAGCTTTCTTT.

DNA of the CDR3: TGTGCCAGCAGCCTCCGACAGGGGGCGGATCAGCCCCAGCATTTT. Translated: CASSLRQGADQPQHF. The chain uses TRBV7-2 and TRBJ1-5, with 10 positions matching TRBD1. The CDR3 has 15 residues. Trimming at V came to 5 bases and at J to 5 bases, leaving 6 bases not matched to a gene. CDR1 and CDR2 from the germline V gene are SGHTA and FQGNSA.

The chain joins TRBV7-9 to TRBJ1-3; D uncertain. CDR1 and CDR2 from the germline V gene are SEHNR and FQNEAQ (reference sequence). Trimming shortened V by 6 bases and J by 7 bases, and 22 bases separated the two germline ends. CDR3 length equals 16 residues. This CDR3 is CASRDNRAGGWNTIYF. Here the CDR3 DNA reads TGTGCCAGCAGAGATAACCGGGCCGGAGGGTGGAACACCATATATTTT.

V and J are TRBV5-1 and TRBJ2-5; 10 nucleotides align to TRBD1. V was clipped by 4 bases and J by 5 bases; unmatched bases: 8. The germline V gene encodes CDR1 SGHRS and CDR2 YFSETQ. CDR3 length equals 15 residues. Here the CDR3 reads CASSLGQGGAETQYF. The CDR3, as DNA: TGCGCCAGCAGCCTAGGACAGGGGGGGGCTGAGACCCAGTACTTC.

This chain uses TRBV9 with TRBJ1-2; tentative D call: TRBD1 (6 bases). Between the trimmed V and J ends, which lost 4 bases and 6 bases, there was a span of 16 bases. Germline V gives CDR1 SGDLS, CDR2 YYNGEE. This CDR3 spans 14 amino acids. CDR3 in DNA: TGTGCCAGCAGCTCCGGACAGAGCACGCATGGCTACACCTTC. Translated, it gives CASSSGQSTHGYTF.

As concerns this clone: Other DNA sequences of this sample code for an identical CDR3. This chain uses TRBV18 with TRBJ1-5; TRBD1 matches at 8 bases. The CDR3 has 14 residues. J was trimmed by 4 bases and V by 3 bases; bases with no gene match: 2. Germline V gene sequence: CDR1 KGHSH, CDR2 LQKENI. The CDR3 spells CASSPGQGNQPQHF. DNA of the CDR3: TGTGCCAGCTCACCTGGACAGGGAAATCAGCCCCAGCATTTT.

The chain has TRBV19 and TRBJ1-5; 10 nucleotides agree with TRBD1. Germline V lookup: CDR1 LNHDA, CDR2 SQIVND (reference sequence). Germline trimming cut 0 bases from V and 0 bases from J; bases unmatched to any gene: 5. The CDR3 extends over 18 amino acids. The CDR3 DNA is TGTGCCAGTAGTATAGACCGGGACAGGGGCTATAGCAATCAGCCCCAGCATTTT. This sequence encodes CASSIDRDRGYSNQPQHF.

The rearrangement links TRBV19 to TRBJ1-1, with 11 bases aligning to TRBD1. The CDR3 length is 18 residues. Germline trimming cut 7 bases from V and 1 base from J; bases unmatched to any gene: 14. The germline V gene has CDR1 LNHDA and CDR2 SQIVND (reference sequence). The CDR3 loop reads CASNTPRGQGASNTEAFF. CDR3 sequence (DNA): TGTGCCAGTAATACCCCACGAGGACAGGGGGCATCGAACACTGAAGCTTTCTTT.

The sample holds one count of this clone. This chain links TRBV6-1 with TRBJ1-5, with 7 bases that match TRBD1. This CDR3 is built from 17 residues. With V trimmed by 2 bases and J by 0 bases, 7 bases remained unmatched. From germline, CDR1 is MNHNS and CDR2 SASEGT. Written as DNA, the CDR3 is TGTGCCAGCAGTGAATCGAACAGGGGCCATAGCAATCAGCCCCAGCATTTT. It specifies CASSESNRGHSNQPQHF.

The chain uses TRBV19 and TRBJ1-2; D uncertain. In germline, CDR1 is LNHDA, CDR2 SQIVND (reference sequence). This CDR3 is 17 amino acids long. V was trimmed by 2 bases and J by 0 bases, leaving 16 bases between them. The CDR3 sequence: CASSIQIRTAPNYGYTF. In DNA, the CDR3 is TGTGCCAGTAGTATACAGATCCGAACAGCTCCTAACTATGGCTACACCTTC. Full variable domain (remainder filled in from reference TRBV19 and TRBJ1-2): DGGITQSPKYLFRKEGQNVTLSCEQNLNHDAMYWYRQDPGQGLRLIYYSQIVNDFQKGDIAEGYSVSREKKESFPLTVTSAQKNPTAFYLCASSIQIRTAPNYGYTFGSGTRLTVV.

The chain joins TRBV6-6 to TRBJ2-1, with a weak D call TRBD1 (5 bases). Germline CDR1 reads MNHNY; CDR2 reads SVGAGI (reference sequence). This CDR3 contains 16 residues. V lost 2 bases and J 0 bases, leaving 11 bases between the germline ends. CDR3 DNA: TGTGCCAGCAGTTACCCGACAGCGAGCTCCTACAATGAGCAGTTCTTC. Protein sequence: CASSYPTASSYNEQFF.

This rearrangement joins TRBV2 to TRBJ2-7, with TRBD1 identical over 10 bases. Trimming cost V 7 bases and J 4 bases; bases outside gene matches: 10. The CDR3 consists of 15 residues. CDR1 is SNHLY, CDR2 FYNNEI, per germline. The CDR3 DNA follows: TGTGCCAGCAACACCGGGACAGGGGAGGAGTACGAGCAGTACTTC. It codes for CASNTGTGEEYEQYF.